These 30 T cell receptor beta chains originate from one sample sequenced in a study of human thymus T cells. Thymus pieces cut out during corrective heart surgery were the tissue that was used. Measured with immunoSEQ multiplex PCR; TCRdb has only the in-frame clones, and not every one. The sample holds roughly 130,000 clones, around 94% seen once. Sample: thymus tissue. These receptors all stem from a boy younger than two with a congenital heart defect but otherwise immunologically healthy.

This clone is a singleton in its sample. CDR3 region: CASSLRAGSVSPLHF. DNA for the CDR3: TGTGCCAGCAGCCTAAGGGCGGGTTCTGTCTCACCCCTCCACTTT. The chain carries TRBV28 and TRBJ1-6; unclear D gene. Trimming left V 6 bases short and J 10 bases short, with 19 bases between. Germline V lookup: CDR1 MDHEN, CDR2 SYDVKM. This CDR3 comprises 15 residues.

The chain employs TRBV6-5 and TRBJ2-7; D is possibly TRBD2 (6 bases). The length of the CDR3 is 14 residues. Deletions cut 6 bases from V and 3 bases from J, with 15 bases between. The germline gives CDR1 MNHEY, CDR2 SVGAGI. CDR3 nucleotide sequence: TGTGCCAGCAGCTTGCGGGACCGCAACTACGAGCAGTACTTC. Translating it yields CASSLRDRNYEQYF.

The V gene is TRBV21-1, the J gene TRBJ2-7. TRBV21-1 is a documented pseudogene. This CDR3 is 15 amino acids long. For the CDR3, the DNA is TGTGCCAGCAGCCCCCGGGCCCGACGCACTCGCGAGCAGTACTTC. It translates to CASSPRARRTREQYF.

The chain employs TRBV7-9 and TRBJ1-6, with D unclear. CDR3 length: 16 amino acids. Trimming removed 4 bases from V and 0 bases from J, with 10 bases in between. The germline CDR1 and CDR2 sequences are SEHNR and FQNEAQ (reference sequence). Written as DNA, the CDR3 is TGTGCCAGCAGCTCAGAGGGAAGCTCCTATAATTCACCCCTCCACTTT. It yields the protein CASSSEGSSYNSPLHF.

J is TRBJ2-7 and V is TRBV5-6, with D uncertain. Germline CDR1 is SGHDT and CDR2 is YYEEEE. CDR3 length: 13 amino acids. The V end was cut by 4 bases, the J end by 5 bases, with 13 bases between. The CDR3 sequence is CASSPLWGHEQYF. CDR3 in DNA: TGTGCCAGCAGCCCCCTATGGGGTCACGAGCAGTACTTC.

This sequence joins TRBV7-9 and TRBJ2-3, with D perhaps matching TRBD1 or TRBD2 (5 bases each). CDR3 length: 17 residues. Germline lookup yields CDR1 SEHNR and CDR2 FQNEAQ (reference sequence). The V gene lost 1 base and the J gene lost 4 bases, with 18 bases spanning the gap. The CDR3 sequence: CASSLGPGPSSSDTQYF. In DNA form, the CDR3 reads TGTGCCAGCAGCTTAGGACCGGGACCGTCTTCCTCAGATACGCAGTATTTT.

This clone has a handful of counts. The genes are TRBV6-1 and TRBJ1-1, with a tentative D call TRBD1 (5 bases). The CDR3 extends over 15 amino acids. From germline, CDR1 is MNHNS and CDR2 SASEGT. V lost 6 bases and J 1 base, leaving 15 bases between the germline ends. The CDR3 DNA reads TGTGCCAGCAGGCATCCACGGGGGGAGAACACTGAAGCTTTCTTT. Protein: CASRHPRGENTEAFF.

The V and J genes are TRBV7-8 and TRBJ1-2; maybe TRBD1 (5 bases). The CDR3 consists of 13 residues. Trimming pared 6 bases from V and 3 bases from J, leaving 11 bases between. The germline V gene has CDR1 SGHVS and CDR2 FQNEAQ. The CDR3 reads CASSRRVHYGYTF. CDR3 DNA: TGTGCCAGCAGTCGCAGGGTCCACTATGGCTACACCTTC.

CDR3 DNA sequence: TGTGCCATCAGTGAGAGCGTGGAACAGAGCTCCTACAATGAGCAGTTCTTC. Amino acid sequence: CAISESVEQSSYNEQFF. The chain couples TRBV10-3 to TRBJ2-1, with D hard to call. Germline assignment: CDR1 ENHRY and CDR2 SYGVKD. V was clipped by 2 bases and J by 0 bases, with 14 bases between them. The CDR3 consists of 17 residues.

The genes are TRBV27 and TRBJ2-7; 9 positions match TRBD1. CDR1 MNHEY and CDR2 SMNVEV come from the germline V gene (reference sequence). V shed 6 bases, J shed 5 bases, and the junction held 8 bases outside the gene matches. The CDR3 totals 14 residues. CDR3 nucleotide sequence: TGTGCCAGCAGCACGACAGGGGGAGCGGACGAGCAGTACTTC. Translated, it gives CASSTTGGADEQYF.

The rearrangement uses TRBV19 and TRBJ1-4, with D perhaps TRBD1 (5 bases). Trimming left V 4 bases short and J 7 bases short, with 7 bases between. This CDR3 region has 12 residues. CDR1 and CDR2 (germline): LNHDA, SQIVND (reference sequence). The DNA for the CDR3 is TGTGCCAGTAGTACTGGGGGTGAAAAACTGTTTTTT. This translates into CASSTGGEKLFF. Full variable domain (missing parts from reference TRBV19 and TRBJ1-4): DGGITQSPKYLFRKEGQNVTLSCEQNLNHDAMYWYRQDPGQGLRLIYYSQIVNDFQKGDIAEGYSVSREKKESFPLTVTSAQKNPTAFYLCASSTGGEKLFFGSGTQLSVL.

The chain recombines TRBV7-2 with TRBJ1-1; 8 bases match TRBD1. This CDR3 is 14 amino acids long. Per germline, CDR1 SGHTA and CDR2 FQGNSA. After removal of 1 base from V and 3 bases from J, the junction contained 1 base not matched to a gene. The CDR3 sequence is CASSLVQGDTEAFF. Here the CDR3 DNA reads TGTGCCAGCAGCTTAGTACAGGGGGACACTGAAGCTTTCTTT.

The rearrangement joins TRBV6-1 to TRBJ1-3; a possible D gene is TRBD1 (5 bases). Germline CDR1 is MNHNS and CDR2 is SASEGT. V dropped 2 bases and J dropped 0 bases, with 8 bases sitting between them. The CDR3 sequence is 15 residues long. The chain's CDR3 is CASSEQGRSGNTIYF. The CDR3 DNA sequence: TGTGCCAGCAGTGAACAGGGCCGCTCTGGAAACACCATATATTTT.

CDR3 amino acids: CAWSRDRFTGELFF. For the CDR3, the DNA is TGTGCCTGGAGCCGGGACCGCTTCACCGGGGAGCTGTTTTTT. The rearrangement uses TRBV30 and TRBJ2-2; either TRBD1 or TRBD2 may supply D (5 bases each). V dropped 3 bases and J dropped 4 bases, with 12 bases sitting between them. Germline CDR1 is GTSNPN and CDR2 is SVGIG (reference sequence). This CDR3 spans 14 amino acids.

V gene TRBV29-1 combines with J gene TRBJ2-3; D uncertain. The CDR3 sequence is 13 residues long. The germline gives CDR1 SQVTM, CDR2 ANQGSEA. V shed 1 base and J shed 2 bases, with 7 bases lying between them. Here the CDR3 reads CSVEGSVTDTQYF. DNA of the CDR3: TGCAGCGTTGAAGGGTCGGTCACAGATACGCAGTATTTT.

The V and J genes are TRBV4-2 and TRBJ2-5, with 10 nucleotides matching TRBD2. V dropped 4 bases and J dropped 3; count of bases not matched to a gene: 5. CDR3 length: 15 residues. Germline values: CDR1 LGHNA, CDR2 YNFKEQ. The CDR3 protein is CASSPGLADEETQYF. The CDR3 DNA follows: TGTGCCAGCAGCCCAGGACTAGCGGACGAAGAGACCCAGTACTTC.

The CDR3 sequence is CASSTGLAVHNEQFF. In nucleotides, the CDR3 is TGTGCCAGCAGCACAGGACTAGCAGTACACAATGAGCAGTTCTTC. The chain combines TRBV11-3 with TRBJ2-1; 8 bases line up with TRBD2. The CDR3 has 15 residues. V lost 5 bases to trimming and J lost 5 bases; unmatched junction nucleotides: 8. Germline CDR1 and CDR2: SGHNT and YENEEA.

The V gene is TRBV6-6, the J gene TRBJ1-1; TRBD1 is a possible D gene (5 bases). This CDR3 has 13 amino acids. Trimming cost V 7 bases and J 5 bases, with 14 bases left between them. Germline V gene sequence: CDR1 MNHNY, CDR2 SVGAGI (reference sequence). This chain's CDR3 is CASTKGKRTEAFF. CDR3 bases: TGTGCCAGCACGAAGGGGAAGCGGACTGAAGCTTTCTTT.

The J gene is TRBJ2-1, the V gene TRBV20-1, with D tentatively TRBD2 (5 bases). The germline V gene has CDR1 DFQATT and CDR2 SNEGSKA (reference sequence). Trimming took off 6 bases at V and 9 bases at J, with 9 bases between the two ends. This CDR3 is built from 10 residues. The CDR3 DNA sequence: TGCAGTGCCGAGGGTGGTGAGCAGTTCTTC. Protein: CSAEGGEQFF.

This chain joins TRBV4-3 and TRBJ1-6, with 8 bases that match TRBD1. CDR3 length: 17 residues. The germline V gene has CDR1 LGHNA and CDR2 YSLEER. Trimming removed 0 bases from V and 7 bases from J; junction bases left unmatched: 8. The CDR3 DNA follows: TGCGCCAGCAGCCAAGAGGGAAGGACAGGGAGCAATTCACCCCTCCACTTT. Translation: CASSQEGRTGSNSPLHF.

The chain is built from TRBV19 and TRBJ2-1; TRBD1 agrees at 11 bases. CDR3 length: 19 amino acids. CDR1 and CDR2 (germline): LNHDA, SQIVND (reference sequence). The ends lost 3 bases at V and 6 bases at J; junction bases unmatched: 16. The chain's CDR3 is CASSINGLKGQGVRNEQFF. The CDR3 nucleotides read TGTGCCAGTAGTATCAACGGCCTTAAGGGACAGGGGGTACGCAATGAGCAGTTCTTC.

The rearrangement joins TRBV6-1 to TRBJ2-3; 14 nucleotides match TRBD2. Germline V gene data show CDR1 as MNHNS and CDR2 as SASEGT. J gave up 10 bases and V 10 bases, and 10 bases lay outside the gene matches. The CDR3 has 14 amino acids. The DNA of the CDR3 is TGTGCCACCGGGGGACTAGCGGGGGCCGAGGCGCAGTATTTT. As protein: CATGGLAGAEAQYF.

The chain joins TRBV27 to TRBJ2-7; 14 nucleotides match TRBD2. This CDR3 has 17 amino acids. V shed 5 bases, J shed 4 bases, and the junction held 10 bases outside the gene matches. Germline CDR1 and CDR2: MNHEY and SMNVEV (reference sequence). CDR3 amino acids: CASSPLPGLAGAYEQYF. In DNA form, the CDR3 reads TGTGCCAGCAGTCCCCTACCGGGACTAGCGGGGGCGTACGAGCAGTACTTC.

This clone showed up just once. CDR3 DNA sequence: TGTGCCAGCACCGAGTCGGGCAGCCCCTCCGAGCAGTACTTC. This codes for CASTESGSPSEQYF. The chain couples TRBV28 to TRBJ2-7; D ambiguous. The CDR3 extends over 14 amino acids. Trimming took off 7 bases at V and 6 bases at J, with 19 bases between the two ends. Germline loops: CDR1 MDHEN, CDR2 SYDVKM.

The rearrangement joins TRBV4-1 to TRBJ2-7, with D perhaps given as TRBD1 or TRBD2 (5 bases each). This CDR3 comprises 16 residues. Trimming removed 5 bases from V and 0 bases from J, with 17 bases in between. The germline gives CDR1 MGHRA, CDR2 YSYEKL. CDR3 protein: CASSAQVGVASYEQYF. The CDR3 DNA reads as TGCGCCAGCAGCGCCCAAGTGGGGGTAGCCTCCTACGAGCAGTACTTC.

The V and J genes are TRBV28 and TRBJ1-5; no reliable D call. The germline V gene encodes CDR1 MDHEN and CDR2 SYDVKM. This CDR3 has 12 residues. V lost 6 bases, J lost 11 bases, and 14 bases lay in between. The CDR3 DNA reads as TGTGCCAGCAGCCTAGCGGGTGCGGCCCAGCATTTT. Translating gives CASSLAGAAQHF.

This clone was seen just once. V and J are TRBV2 and TRBJ1-5, with TRBD1 identical over 9 bases. The CDR3 extends over 13 amino acids. CDR1 and CDR2 from the germline V gene are SNHLY and FYNNEI. Trimming cost V 11 bases and J 7 bases; bases outside gene matches: 9. CDR3 nucleotides: TGTGCCGGCCGGACAGGGGCCCGGCAGCCCCAGCATTTT. It codes for CAGRTGARQPQHF.

The V gene is TRBV19, the J gene TRBJ1-6, with D possibly matching TRBD1 (6 bases). This CDR3 comprises 14 residues. The germline CDR1 and CDR2 sequences are LNHDA and SQIVND (reference sequence). Trimming took 5 bases from V and 6 from J, leaving 11 bases between them. As DNA, the CDR3 is TGTGCCAGTAGTGATCGGACAGCTAATTCACCCCTCCACTTT. It translates to CASSDRTANSPLHF.

The chain uses TRBV7-6 and TRBJ1-1; perhaps TRBD1 as D (6 bases). Germline V gene lookup returns CDR1 SGHVS and CDR2 FNYEAQ. The CDR3 length is 17 residues. Trimming removed 2 bases at V and 5 bases at J, with 21 bases between. For the CDR3, the DNA is TGTGCCAGCAGCTTAAGGGATTTTCGGGAGGGGGAAACTGAAGCTTTCTTT. It translates to CASSLRDFREGETEAFF.

This rearrangement joins TRBV7-9 to TRBJ1-2; 8 bases fit TRBD1. V lost 5 bases and J lost 4; bases outside the gene matches: 6. Germline V gene lookup returns CDR1 SEHNR and CDR2 FQNEAQ (reference sequence). CDR3 length equals 14 residues. The CDR3 region is CASSPRDRSYGYTF. CDR3 nucleotide sequence: TGTGCCAGCAGCCCCCGGGACAGGTCCTATGGCTACACCTTC.